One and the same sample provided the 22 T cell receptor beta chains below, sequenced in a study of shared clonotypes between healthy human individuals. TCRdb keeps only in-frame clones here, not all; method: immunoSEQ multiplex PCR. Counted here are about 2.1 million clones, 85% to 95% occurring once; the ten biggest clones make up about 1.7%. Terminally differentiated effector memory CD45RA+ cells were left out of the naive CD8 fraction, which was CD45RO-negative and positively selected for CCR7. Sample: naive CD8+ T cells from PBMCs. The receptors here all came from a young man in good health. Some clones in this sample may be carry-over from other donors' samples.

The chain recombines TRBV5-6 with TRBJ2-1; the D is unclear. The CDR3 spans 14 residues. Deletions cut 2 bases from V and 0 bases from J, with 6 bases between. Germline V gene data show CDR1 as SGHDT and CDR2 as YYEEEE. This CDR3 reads CASSFLASYNEQFF. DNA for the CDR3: TGTGCCAGCAGCTTCCTGGCCTCCTACAATGAGCAGTTCTTC.

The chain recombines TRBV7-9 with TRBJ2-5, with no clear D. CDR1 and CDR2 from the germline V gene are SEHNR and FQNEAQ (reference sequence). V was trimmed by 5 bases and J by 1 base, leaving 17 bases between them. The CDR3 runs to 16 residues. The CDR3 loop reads CASSKRSFAVQETQYF. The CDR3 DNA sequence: TGTGCCAGCAGCAAAAGATCATTTGCGGTCCAAGAGACCCAGTACTTC.

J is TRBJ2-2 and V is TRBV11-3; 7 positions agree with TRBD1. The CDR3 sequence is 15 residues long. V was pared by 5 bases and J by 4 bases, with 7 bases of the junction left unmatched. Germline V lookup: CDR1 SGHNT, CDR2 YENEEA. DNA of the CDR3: TGTGCCAGCAGCCCCCGACAGGGTGGCACCGGGGAGCTGTTTTTT. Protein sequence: CASSPRQGGTGELFF.

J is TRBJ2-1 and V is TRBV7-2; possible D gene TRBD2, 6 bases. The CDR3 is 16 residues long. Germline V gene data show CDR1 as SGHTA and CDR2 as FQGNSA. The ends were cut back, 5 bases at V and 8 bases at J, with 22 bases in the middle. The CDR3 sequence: CASSPRDSITLHEQFF. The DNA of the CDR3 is TGTGCCAGCAGCCCAAGGGACTCGATAACCTTGCATGAGCAGTTCTTC.

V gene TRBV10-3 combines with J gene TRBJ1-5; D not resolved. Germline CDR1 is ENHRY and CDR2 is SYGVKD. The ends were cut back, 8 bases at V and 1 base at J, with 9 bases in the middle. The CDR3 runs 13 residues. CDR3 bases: TGTGCCATCGGCCAGCCCAGCAATCAGCCCCAGCATTTT. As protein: CAIGQPSNQPQHF.

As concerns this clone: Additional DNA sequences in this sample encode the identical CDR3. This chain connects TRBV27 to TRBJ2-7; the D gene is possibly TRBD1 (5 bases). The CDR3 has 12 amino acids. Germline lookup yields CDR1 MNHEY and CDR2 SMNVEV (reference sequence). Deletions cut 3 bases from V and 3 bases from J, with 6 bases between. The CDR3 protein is CASSLQGYEQYF. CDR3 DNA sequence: TGTGCCAGCAGTTTGCAGGGCTACGAGCAGTACTTC.

The CDR3 spells CASSYQTGAGEQYF. The DNA for the CDR3 is TGTGCCAGCAGTTACCAAACAGGGGCCGGCGAGCAGTACTTC. V and J are TRBV28 and TRBJ2-7, with TRBD1 matching 7 bases. Germline V gene sequence: CDR1 MDHEN, CDR2 SYDVKM. V lost 4 bases to trimming and J lost 6 bases; unmatched junction nucleotides: 9. This CDR3 region has 14 residues.

The CDR3 reads CASSSAGQGGGTEAFF. DNA of the CDR3: TGTGCCAGCAGCTCCGCGGGACAGGGCGGAGGGACTGAAGCTTTCTTT. This chain links TRBV7-9 with TRBJ1-1; 9 bases are shared with TRBD1. The CDR3 consists of 16 residues. Germline V CDR1 and CDR2: SEHNR, FQNEAQ (reference sequence). V trimming: 4 bases; J trimming: 5 bases; junction bases outside the gene matches: 11.

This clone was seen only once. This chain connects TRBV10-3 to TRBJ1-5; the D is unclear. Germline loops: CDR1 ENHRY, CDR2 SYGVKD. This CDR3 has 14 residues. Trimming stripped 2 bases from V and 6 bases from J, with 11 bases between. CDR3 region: CAISEGLRSQPQHF. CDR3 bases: TGTGCCATCAGTGAGGGACTTAGGAGTCAGCCCCAGCATTTT.

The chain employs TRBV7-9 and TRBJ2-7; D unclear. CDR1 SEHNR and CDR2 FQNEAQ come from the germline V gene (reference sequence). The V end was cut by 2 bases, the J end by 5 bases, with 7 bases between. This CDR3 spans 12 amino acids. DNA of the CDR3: TGTGCCAGCAGCTTAACTGTTAACGAGCAGTACTTC. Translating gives CASSLTVNEQYF.

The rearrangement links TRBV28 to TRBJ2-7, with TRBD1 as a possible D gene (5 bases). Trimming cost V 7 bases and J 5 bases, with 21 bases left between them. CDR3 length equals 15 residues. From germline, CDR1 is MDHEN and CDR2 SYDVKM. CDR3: CASTLYQGILDEQYF. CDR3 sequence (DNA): TGTGCCAGCACCTTATACCAGGGAATACTCGACGAGCAGTACTTC.

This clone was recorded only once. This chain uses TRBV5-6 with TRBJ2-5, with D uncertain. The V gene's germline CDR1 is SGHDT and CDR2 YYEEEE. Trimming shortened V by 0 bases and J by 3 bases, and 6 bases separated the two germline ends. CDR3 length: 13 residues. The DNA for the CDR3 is TGTGCCAGCAGCTTGGACCTAGAAGAGACCCAGTACTTC. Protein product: CASSLDLEETQYF.

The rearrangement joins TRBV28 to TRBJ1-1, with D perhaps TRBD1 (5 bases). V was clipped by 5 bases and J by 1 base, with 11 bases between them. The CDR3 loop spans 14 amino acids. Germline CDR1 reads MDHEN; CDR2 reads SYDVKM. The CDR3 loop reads CASSGAGSNTEAFF. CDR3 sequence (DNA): TGTGCCAGCAGTGGGGCAGGGTCGAACACTGAAGCTTTCTTT.

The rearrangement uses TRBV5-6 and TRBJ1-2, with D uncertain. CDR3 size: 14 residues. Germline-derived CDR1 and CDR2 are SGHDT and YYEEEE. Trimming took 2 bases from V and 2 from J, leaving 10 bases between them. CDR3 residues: CASSFQSGNYGYTF. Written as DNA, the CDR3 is TGTGCCAGCAGCTTCCAATCCGGGAACTATGGCTACACCTTC. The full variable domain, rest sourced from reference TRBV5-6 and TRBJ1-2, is DAGVTQSPTHLIKTRGQQVTLRCSPKSGHDTVSWYQQALGQGPQFIFQYYEEEERQRGNFPDRFSGHQFPNYSSELNVNALLLGDSALYLCASSFQSGNYGYTFGSGTRLTVV.

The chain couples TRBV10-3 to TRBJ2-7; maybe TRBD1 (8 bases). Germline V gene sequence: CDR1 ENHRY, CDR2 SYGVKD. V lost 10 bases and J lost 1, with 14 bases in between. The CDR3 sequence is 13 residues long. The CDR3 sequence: CATYRGGSYEQYF. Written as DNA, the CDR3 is TGTGCCACCTACAGGGGGGGATCCTACGAGCAGTACTTC.

Written as DNA, the CDR3 is TGTGCCACCAGCCACCCTCCTCAAGAGACCCAGTACTTC. Translation gives CATSHPPQETQYF. V gene TRBV15 combines with J gene TRBJ2-5; no firm D call. Germline V gene data show CDR1 as LNHNV and CDR2 as YYDKDF (reference sequence). The V end was cut by 5 bases, the J end by 2 bases, with 9 bases between. This CDR3 is built from 13 residues. The whole variable domain, filled in from reference TRBV15 and TRBJ2-5, reads DAMVIQNPRYQVTQFGKPVTLSCSQTLNHNVMYWYQQKSSQAPKLLFHYYDKDFNNEADTPDNFQSRRPNTSFCFLDIRSPGLGDTAMYLCATSHPPQETQYFGPGTRLLVL.

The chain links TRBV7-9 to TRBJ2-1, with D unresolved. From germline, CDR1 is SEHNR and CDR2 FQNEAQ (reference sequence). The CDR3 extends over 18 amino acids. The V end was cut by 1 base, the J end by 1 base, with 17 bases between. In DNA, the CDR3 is TGTGCCAGCAGCTTAGATTTCGGGCCTGGCGGTTCCTACAATGAGCAGTTCTTC. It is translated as CASSLDFGPGGSYNEQFF.

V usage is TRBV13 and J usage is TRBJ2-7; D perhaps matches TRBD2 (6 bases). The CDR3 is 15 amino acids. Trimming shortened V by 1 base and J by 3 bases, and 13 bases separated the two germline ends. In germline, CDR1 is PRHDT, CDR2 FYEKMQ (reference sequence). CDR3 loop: CASSLDGTGLYEQYF. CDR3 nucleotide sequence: TGTGCCAGCAGCTTAGATGGGACGGGACTCTACGAGCAGTACTTC.

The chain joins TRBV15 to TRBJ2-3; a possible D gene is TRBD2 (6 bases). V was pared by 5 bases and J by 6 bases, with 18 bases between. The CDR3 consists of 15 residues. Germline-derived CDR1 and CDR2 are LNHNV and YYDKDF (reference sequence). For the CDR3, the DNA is TGTGCCACCAGCTCTACACCGGGACTTAGGGATACGCAGTATTTT. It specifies CATSSTPGLRDTQYF.

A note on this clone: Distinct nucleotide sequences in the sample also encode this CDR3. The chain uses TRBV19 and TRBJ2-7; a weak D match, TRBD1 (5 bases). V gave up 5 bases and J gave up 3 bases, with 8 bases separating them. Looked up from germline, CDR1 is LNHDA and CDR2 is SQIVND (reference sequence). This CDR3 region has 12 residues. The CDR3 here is CASSVDSYEQYF. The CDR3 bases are TGTGCCAGTAGTGTTGACAGCTACGAGCAGTACTTC.

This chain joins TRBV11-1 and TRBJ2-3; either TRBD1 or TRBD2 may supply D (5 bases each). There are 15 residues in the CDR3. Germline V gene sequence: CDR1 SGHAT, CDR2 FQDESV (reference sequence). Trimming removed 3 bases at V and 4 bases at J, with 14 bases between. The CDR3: CASSFSGGEADTQYF. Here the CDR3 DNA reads TGTGCCAGCAGCTTCTCTGGGGGAGAGGCAGATACGCAGTATTTT.

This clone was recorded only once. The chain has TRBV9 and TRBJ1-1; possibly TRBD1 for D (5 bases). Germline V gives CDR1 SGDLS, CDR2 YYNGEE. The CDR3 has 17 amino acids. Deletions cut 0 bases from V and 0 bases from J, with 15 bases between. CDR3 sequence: CASSVVGTHSMNTEAFF. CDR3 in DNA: TGTGCCAGCAGCGTAGTTGGGACCCACTCGATGAACACTGAAGCTTTCTTT.